This TCR beta chain emerged from a study of blood T cell repertoires in COVID-19. TCRdb keeps only in-frame clones here, not all; method: immunoSEQ multiplex PCR. The sample yields more than 200,000 clones, 80% seen once. Trimming took 8 bases from V and 2 from J, leaving 16 bases between them. The CDR3 contains 15 residues. Germline values: CDR1 SEHNR, CDR2 FQNEAQ (reference sequence). The specimen was PBMCs or T cells enriched from blood (not recorded which). The TCR comes from a woman aged 40 to 50 with acute COVID-19. The chain uses TRBV7-9 and TRBJ2-1; D might be TRBD1 (6 bases). The CDR3 here is CASSGQAKAYNEQFF. DNA of the CDR3: TGTGCCAGCTCGGGACAAGCAAAGGCCTACAATGAGCAGTTCTTC.